The present entry profiles one TCR beta chain with its context. The record originates from a study of early T cells in non-severe SARS-CoV-2 infection. This CDR3 region has 14 residues. V was clipped by 11 bases and J by 0 bases, with 15 bases between them. Looked up from germline, CDR1 is SGHAT and CDR2 is FQDESV (reference sequence). Attachment of unique molecular identifiers was made to individual cDNA molecules. One entry per CDR3 protein results from TCRdb running MiXCR on the 5' RACE reads. In the table there are about 61,000 distinct CDR3 sequences, 12% of which are singletons. The specimen was whole blood, collected at baseline. The chain couples TRBV11-1 to TRBJ2-3; the D is unclear. This receptor was taken from an adult who was a healthcare worker with PCR-confirmed SARS-CoV-2 infection or an uninfected control (not recorded which). The donor label of this sample is uncertain. CDR3 in DNA: TGTGCCTCAGGCCCCCGTGCTAGCACAGATACGCAGTATTTT. It yields the protein CASGPRASTDTQYF.